Presented here are 8 T cell receptor beta chains from one specimen sequenced in a study of OX40 agonist ivuxolimab in advanced cancers. Libraries were prepared by immunoSEQ multiplex PCR; TCRdb keeps only in-frame clonotypes and omits some of them. The sample consists of 25,000 to 30,000 clones, 65% to 90% of them appearing once. The starting material was CD4+ or CD8+ T cells sorted from blood, obtained in a trial of the OX40 agonist ivuxolimab. The source is an adult with an advanced solid tumor such as melanoma, head and neck, liver or kidney cancer.

V gene TRBV27 combines with J gene TRBJ2-1; 7 nucleotides line up with TRBD2. Germline V gene sequence: CDR1 MNHEY, CDR2 SMNVEV (reference sequence). V was clipped by 4 bases and J by 0 bases; unmatched bases: 9. This CDR3 comprises 17 residues. CDR3 loop: CASSSLGGTHSYNEQFF. The DNA for the CDR3 is TGTGCCAGCAGTTCCCTGGGAGGGACCCACTCCTACAATGAGCAGTTCTTC.

The chain carries TRBV7-9 and TRBJ2-2, with D possibly being TRBD1 (6 bases). This CDR3 has 18 amino acids. V was cut by 4 bases and J by 0 bases, with 18 bases left in between. Germline V gene sequence: CDR1 SEHNR, CDR2 FQNEAQ (reference sequence). The CDR3 loop reads CASSSGKQGNSNTGELFF. The CDR3 DNA reads as TGTGCCAGCAGCTCAGGGAAGCAGGGGAACTCGAACACCGGGGAGCTGTTTTTT.

This clone came up once. The rearrangement joins TRBV5-1 to TRBJ2-1, with D maybe TRBD2 (5 bases). The CDR3 totals 14 residues. Germline CDR1 and CDR2: SGHRS and YFSETQ. V was trimmed by 2 bases and J by 9 bases, leaving 15 bases between them. The CDR3 nucleotides read TGCGCCAGCAGCTTAGAACTACCACTAGTTGAGCAGTTCTTC. Amino acid sequence: CASSLELPLVEQFF.

The J gene is TRBJ1-3, the V gene TRBV27; 7 nucleotides line up with TRBD1. The germline V gene encodes CDR1 MNHEY and CDR2 SMNVEV (reference sequence). This CDR3 contains 18 residues. Trimming took 5 bases from V and 0 from J; bases not matched to a gene: 13. The CDR3 sequence is CASSPYPDRDLSGNTIYF. In DNA form, the CDR3 reads TGTGCCAGCAGTCCCTACCCCGACAGGGACCTCTCTGGAAACACCATATATTTT.

The rearrangement uses TRBV4-3 and TRBJ2-2; D not resolved. V lost 0 bases and J 8 bases, leaving 10 bases between the germline ends. Per germline, CDR1 LGHNA and CDR2 YSLEER. The CDR3 runs 14 residues. In nucleotides, the CDR3 is TGCGCCAGCAGCCAAGACAGTGACCGGGGGGAGCTGTTTTTT. Residues: CASSQDSDRGELFF.

The chain couples TRBV9 to TRBJ1-2; the D is unclear. CDR3 length: 14 residues. Deletions cut 3 bases from V and 8 bases from J, with 17 bases between. From germline, CDR1 is SGDLS and CDR2 YYNGEE. In nucleotides, the CDR3 is TGTGCCAGCAGCGCCGGAGGTCCCCAGGAGGGCTACACCTTC. Protein: CASSAGGPQEGYTF.

V gene TRBV7-9 combines with J gene TRBJ1-1; D is uncertain. V lost 4 bases and J 0 bases, leaving 18 bases between the germline ends. The CDR3 is 17 amino acids. CDR1 and CDR2 from the germline V gene are SEHNR and FQNEAQ (reference sequence). In DNA, the CDR3 is TGTGCCAGCAGCTCCCAAGAAAGGAACGGGTTGAACACTGAAGCTTTCTTT. It yields the protein CASSSQERNGLNTEAFF. The full variable domain, its missing parts supplied by reference TRBV7-9 and TRBJ1-1, is DTGVSQNPRHKITKRGQNVTFRCDPISEHNRLYWYRQTLGQGPEFLTYFQNEAQLEKSRLLSDRFSAERPKGSFSTLEIQRTEQGDSAMYLCASSSQERNGLNTEAFFGQGTRLTVV.

The V and J genes are TRBV28 and TRBJ1-1; TRBD1 might be the D (6 bases). Looked up from germline, CDR1 is MDHEN and CDR2 is SYDVKM. This CDR3 has 12 amino acids. Trimming took 5 bases from V and 11 from J, leaving 15 bases between them. The CDR3 spells CASSPPRGKAFF. CDR3 DNA: TGTGCCAGCAGTCCTCCCAGGGGTAAGGCTTTCTTT.